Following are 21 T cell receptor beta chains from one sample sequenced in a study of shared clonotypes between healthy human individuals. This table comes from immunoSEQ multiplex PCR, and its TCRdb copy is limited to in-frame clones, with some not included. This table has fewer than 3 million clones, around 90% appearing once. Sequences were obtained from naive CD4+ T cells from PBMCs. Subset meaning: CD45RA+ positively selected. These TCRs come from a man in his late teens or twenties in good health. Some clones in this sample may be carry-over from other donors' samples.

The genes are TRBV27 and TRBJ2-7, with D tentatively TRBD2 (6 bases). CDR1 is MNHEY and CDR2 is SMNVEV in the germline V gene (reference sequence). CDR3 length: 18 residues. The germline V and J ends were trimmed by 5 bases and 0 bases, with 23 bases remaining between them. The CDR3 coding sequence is TGTGCCAGCAGTCCCGCGGGACGGACGTTTATAGGCTCCTACGAGCAGTACTTC. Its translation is CASSPAGRTFIGSYEQYF.

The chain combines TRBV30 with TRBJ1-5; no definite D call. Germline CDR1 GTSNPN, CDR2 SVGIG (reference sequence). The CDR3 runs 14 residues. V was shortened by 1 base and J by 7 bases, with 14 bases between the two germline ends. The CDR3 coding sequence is TGTGCCTGGAGTGCAACCGCAGTAGGGCAGCCCCAGCATTTT. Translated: CAWSATAVGQPQHF.

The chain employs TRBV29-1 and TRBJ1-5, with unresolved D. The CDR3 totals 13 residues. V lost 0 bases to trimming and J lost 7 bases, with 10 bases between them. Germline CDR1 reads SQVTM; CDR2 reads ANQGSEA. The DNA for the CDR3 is TGCAGCGTTGAAGAGGGTGGTGGCCAGCCCCAGCATTTT. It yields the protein CSVEEGGGQPQHF.

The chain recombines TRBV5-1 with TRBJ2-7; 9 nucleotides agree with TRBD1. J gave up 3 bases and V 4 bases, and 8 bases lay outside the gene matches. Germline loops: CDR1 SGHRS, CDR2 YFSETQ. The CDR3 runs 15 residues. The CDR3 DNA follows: TGCGCCAGCAGCCGGGGGACAGGGTCCCTCTACGAGCAGTACTTC. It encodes CASSRGTGSLYEQYF. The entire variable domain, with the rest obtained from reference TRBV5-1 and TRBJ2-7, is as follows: KAGVTQTPRYLIKTRGQQVTLSCSPISGHRSVSWYQQTPGQGLQFLFEYFSETQRNKGNFPGRFSGRQFSNSRSEMNVSTLELGDSALYLCASSRGTGSLYEQYFGPGTRLTVT.

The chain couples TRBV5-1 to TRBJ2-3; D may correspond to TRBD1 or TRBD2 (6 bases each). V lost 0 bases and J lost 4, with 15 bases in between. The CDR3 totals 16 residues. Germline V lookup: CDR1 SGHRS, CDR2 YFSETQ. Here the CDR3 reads CASSLVPGEVADTQYF. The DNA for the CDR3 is TGCGCCAGCAGCTTGGTTCCAGGGGAGGTCGCAGATACGCAGTATTTT. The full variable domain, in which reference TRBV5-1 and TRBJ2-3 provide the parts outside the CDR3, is KAGVTQTPRYLIKTRGQQVTLSCSPISGHRSVSWYQQTPGQGLQFLFEYFSETQRNKGNFPGRFSGRQFSNSRSEMNVSTLELGDSALYLCASSLVPGEVADTQYFGPGTRLTVL.

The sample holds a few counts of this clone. The CDR3 DNA is TGTGCCAGCAGCCAAGATCGGGCGGGAGCCTACCTGGGCGAGCAGTACTTC. Its protein product is CASSQDRAGAYLGEQYF. The V gene is TRBV4-2, the J gene TRBJ2-7; TRBD2 aligns across 7 bases. V lost 0 bases to trimming and J lost 6 bases; unmatched junction nucleotides: 14. The CDR3 spans 17 residues. Looked up from germline, CDR1 is LGHNA and CDR2 is YNFKEQ.

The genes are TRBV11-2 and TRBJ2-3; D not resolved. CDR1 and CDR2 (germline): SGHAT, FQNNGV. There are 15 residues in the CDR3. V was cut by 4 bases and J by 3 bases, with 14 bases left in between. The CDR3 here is CASSSGSTPTDTQYF. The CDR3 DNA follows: TGTGCCAGCAGCTCTGGGTCAACGCCTACAGATACGCAGTATTTT. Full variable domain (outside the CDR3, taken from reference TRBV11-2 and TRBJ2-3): EAGVAQSPRYKIIEKRQSVAFWCNPISGHATLYWYQQILGQGPKLLIQFQNNGVVDDSQLPKDRFSAERLKGVDSTLKIQPAKLEDSAVYLCASSSGSTPTDTQYFGPGTRLTVL.

This CDR3 is CASSASGRFIEQYF. The CDR3 DNA reads TGTGCCAGCAGTGCAAGCGGGAGGTTCATCGAGCAGTACTTC. This chain connects TRBV28 to TRBJ2-7; 9 bases match TRBD2. J gave up 6 bases and V 5 bases, and 8 bases lay outside the gene matches. The length of the CDR3 is 14 residues. Germline V gene data show CDR1 as MDHEN and CDR2 as SYDVKM.

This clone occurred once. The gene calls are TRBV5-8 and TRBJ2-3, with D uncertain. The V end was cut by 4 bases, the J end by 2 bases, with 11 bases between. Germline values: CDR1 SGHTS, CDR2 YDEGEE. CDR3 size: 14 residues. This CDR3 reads CASSAPPYTDTQYF. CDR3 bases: TGTGCCAGCAGCGCGCCGCCCTACACAGATACGCAGTATTTT. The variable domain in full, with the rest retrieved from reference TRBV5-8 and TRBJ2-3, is EAGVTQSPTHLIKTRGQQATLRCSPISGHTSVYWYQQALGLGLQFLLWYDEGEERNRGNFPPRFSGRQFPNYSSELNVNALELEDSALYLCASSAPPYTDTQYFGPGTRLTVL.

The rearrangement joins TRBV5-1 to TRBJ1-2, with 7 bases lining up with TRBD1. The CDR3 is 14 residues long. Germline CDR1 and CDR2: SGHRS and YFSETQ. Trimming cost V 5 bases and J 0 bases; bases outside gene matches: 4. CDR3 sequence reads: CASRTGQPNYGYTF. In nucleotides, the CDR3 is TGCGCCAGCAGAACGGGACAGCCTAACTATGGCTACACCTTC.

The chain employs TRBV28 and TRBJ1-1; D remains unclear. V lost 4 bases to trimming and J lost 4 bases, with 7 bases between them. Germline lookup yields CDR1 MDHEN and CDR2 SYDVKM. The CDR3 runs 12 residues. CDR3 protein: CASSSSSTEAFF. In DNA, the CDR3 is TGTGCCAGCAGTTCCTCAAGCACTGAAGCTTTCTTT.

The CDR3 coding sequence is TGCGCCAGCAGCCAGTCAGGGTTCCTCACTGAAGCTTTCTTT. Amino acid sequence: CASSQSGFLTEAFF. The chain joins TRBV4-1 to TRBJ1-1, with a possible D match to TRBD1 (5 bases). CDR1 and CDR2 from the germline V gene are MGHRA and YSYEKL. The CDR3 is made up of 14 amino acids. V was pared by 3 bases and J by 4 bases, with 12 bases between.

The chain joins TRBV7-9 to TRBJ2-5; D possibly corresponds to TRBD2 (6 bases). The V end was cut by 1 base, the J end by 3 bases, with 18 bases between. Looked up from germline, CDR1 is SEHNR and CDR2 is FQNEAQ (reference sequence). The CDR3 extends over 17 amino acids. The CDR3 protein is CASSLGAGGTGEETQYF. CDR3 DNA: TGTGCCAGCAGCTTAGGAGCAGGTGGGACGGGGGAAGAGACCCAGTACTTC.

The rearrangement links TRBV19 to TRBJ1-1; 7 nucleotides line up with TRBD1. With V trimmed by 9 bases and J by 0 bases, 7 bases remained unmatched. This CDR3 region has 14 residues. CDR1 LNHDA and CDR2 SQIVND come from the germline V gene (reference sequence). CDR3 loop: CASLRQGMNTEAFF. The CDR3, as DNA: TGTGCCAGCCTCCGACAGGGAATGAACACTGAAGCTTTCTTT.

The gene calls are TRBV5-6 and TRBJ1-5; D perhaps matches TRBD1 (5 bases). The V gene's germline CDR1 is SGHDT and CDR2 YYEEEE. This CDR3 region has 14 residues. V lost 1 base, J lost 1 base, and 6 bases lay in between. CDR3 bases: TGTGCCAGCAGCTTGTACAGGAGCAATCAGCCCCAGCATTTT. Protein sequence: CASSLYRSNQPQHF.

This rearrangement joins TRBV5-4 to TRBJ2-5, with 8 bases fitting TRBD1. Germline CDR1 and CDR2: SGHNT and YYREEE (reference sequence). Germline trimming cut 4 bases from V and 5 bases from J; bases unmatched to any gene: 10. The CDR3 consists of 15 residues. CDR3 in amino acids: CASSPRTGSRETQYF. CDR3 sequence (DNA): TGTGCCAGCAGCCCCCGGACAGGGTCCAGGGAGACCCAGTACTTC.

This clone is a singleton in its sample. The CDR3 loop is CAWNLGRVSSYNEQFF. The CDR3 region has the DNA TGTGCCTGGAACCTGGGGCGCGTAAGCTCCTACAATGAGCAGTTCTTC. The V call is TRBV30, the J call TRBJ2-1; D may be TRBD1 (5 bases). The CDR3 contains 16 residues. V was cut by 4 bases and J by 0 bases, with 16 bases left in between. From germline, CDR1 is GTSNPN and CDR2 SVGIG (reference sequence).

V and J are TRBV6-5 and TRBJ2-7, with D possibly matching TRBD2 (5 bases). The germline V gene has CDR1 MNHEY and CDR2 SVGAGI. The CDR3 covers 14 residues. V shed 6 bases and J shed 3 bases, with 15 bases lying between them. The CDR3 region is CASRTSGNHYEQYF. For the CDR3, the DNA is TGTGCCAGCAGGACTTCGGGGAACCACTACGAGCAGTACTTC.

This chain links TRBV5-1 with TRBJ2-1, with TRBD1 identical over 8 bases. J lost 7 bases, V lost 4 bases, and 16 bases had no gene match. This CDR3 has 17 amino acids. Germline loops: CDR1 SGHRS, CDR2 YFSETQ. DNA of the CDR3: TGCGCCAGCAGCCAACCATCCGGGACAGGTTTAGTGAATGAGCAGTTCTTC. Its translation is CASSQPSGTGLVNEQFF.

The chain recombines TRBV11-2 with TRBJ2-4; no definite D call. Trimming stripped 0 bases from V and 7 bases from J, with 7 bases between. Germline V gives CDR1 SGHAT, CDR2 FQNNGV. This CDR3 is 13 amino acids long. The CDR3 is CASSLEAYNIQYF. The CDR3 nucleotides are TGTGCCAGCAGCTTAGAGGCCTACAACATTCAGTACTTC.

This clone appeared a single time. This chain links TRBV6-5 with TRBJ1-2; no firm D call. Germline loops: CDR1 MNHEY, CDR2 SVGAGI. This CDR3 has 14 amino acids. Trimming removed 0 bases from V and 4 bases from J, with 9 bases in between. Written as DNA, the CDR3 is TGTGCCAGCAGTTACTCTTCAGGTCGCTATGGCTACACCTTC. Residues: CASSYSSGRYGYTF.